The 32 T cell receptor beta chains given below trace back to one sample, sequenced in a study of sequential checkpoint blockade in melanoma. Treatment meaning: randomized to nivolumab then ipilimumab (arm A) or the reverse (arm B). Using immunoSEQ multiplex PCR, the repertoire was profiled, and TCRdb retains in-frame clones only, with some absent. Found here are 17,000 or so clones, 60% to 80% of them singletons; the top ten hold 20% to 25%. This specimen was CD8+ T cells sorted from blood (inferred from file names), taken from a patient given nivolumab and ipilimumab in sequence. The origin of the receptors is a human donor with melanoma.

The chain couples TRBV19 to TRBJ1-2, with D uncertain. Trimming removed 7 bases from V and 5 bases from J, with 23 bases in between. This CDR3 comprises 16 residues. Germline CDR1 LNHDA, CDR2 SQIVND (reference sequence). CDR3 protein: CASINTFGEINYGYTF. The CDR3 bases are TGTGCCAGTATTAATACCTTCGGAGAGATAAATTATGGCTACACCTTC. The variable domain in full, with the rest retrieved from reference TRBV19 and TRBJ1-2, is DGGITQSPKYLFRKEGQNVTLSCEQNLNHDAMYWYRQDPGQGLRLIYYSQIVNDFQKGDIAEGYSVSREKKESFPLTVTSAQKNPTAFYLCASINTFGEINYGYTFGSGTRLTVV.

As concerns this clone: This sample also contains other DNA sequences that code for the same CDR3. This CDR3 is CASSLQGGSYEQYV. CDR3 in DNA: TGTGCCAGCAGCCTACAGGGGGGGTCCTACGAGCAGTACGTC. The V call is TRBV5-4, the J call TRBJ2-7, with D perhaps matching TRBD1 (8 bases). The CDR3 contains 14 residues. V was pared by 4 bases and J by 1 base, with 12 bases between. Germline V gives CDR1 SGHNT, CDR2 YYREEE (reference sequence).

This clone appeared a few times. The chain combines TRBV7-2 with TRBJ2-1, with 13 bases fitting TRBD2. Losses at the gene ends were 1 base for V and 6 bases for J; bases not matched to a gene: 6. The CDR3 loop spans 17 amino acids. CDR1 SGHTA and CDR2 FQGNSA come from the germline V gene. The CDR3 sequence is CASSLVLAGGRGNEQFF. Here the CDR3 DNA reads TGTGCCAGCAGCTTAGTACTAGCGGGGGGGCGTGGCAATGAGCAGTTCTTC.

The CDR3 DNA is TGTGCCAGCTCACCCACGGGTTGGCTCTCCTACAATGAGCAGTTCTTC. This translates into CASSPTGWLSYNEQFF. The chain links TRBV18 to TRBJ2-1, with D hard to call. CDR3 length: 16 amino acids. Trimming took 3 bases from V and 0 from J, leaving 12 bases between them. The germline V gene encodes CDR1 KGHSH and CDR2 LQKENI.

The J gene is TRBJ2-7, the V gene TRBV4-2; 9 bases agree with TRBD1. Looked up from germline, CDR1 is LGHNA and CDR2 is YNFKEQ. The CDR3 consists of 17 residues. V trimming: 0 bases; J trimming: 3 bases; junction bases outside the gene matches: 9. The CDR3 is CASSQEEGQGGFYEQYF. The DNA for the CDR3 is TGTGCCAGCAGCCAAGAAGAGGGACAGGGTGGGTTCTACGAGCAGTACTTC.

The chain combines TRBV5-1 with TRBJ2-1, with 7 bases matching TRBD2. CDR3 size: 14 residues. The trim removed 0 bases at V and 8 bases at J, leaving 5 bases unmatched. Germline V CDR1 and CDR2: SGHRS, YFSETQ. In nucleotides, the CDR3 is TGCGCCAGCAGCTTGGACGGACTAGTCGATGAGCAGTTCTTC. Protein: CASSLDGLVDEQFF.

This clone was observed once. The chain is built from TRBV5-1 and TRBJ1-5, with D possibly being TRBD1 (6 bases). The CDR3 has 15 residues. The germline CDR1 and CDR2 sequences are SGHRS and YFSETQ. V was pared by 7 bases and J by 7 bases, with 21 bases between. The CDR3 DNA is TGCGCCAGCCGCCTAGGCGGGGGGGCGAACCAGCCCCAGCATTTT. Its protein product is CASRLGGGANQPQHF. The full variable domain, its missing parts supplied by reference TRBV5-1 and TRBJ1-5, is KAGVTQTPRYLIKTRGQQVTLSCSPISGHRSVSWYQQTPGQGLQFLFEYFSETQRNKGNFPGRFSGRQFSNSRSEMNVSTLELGDSALYLCASRLGGGANQPQHFGDGTRLSIL.

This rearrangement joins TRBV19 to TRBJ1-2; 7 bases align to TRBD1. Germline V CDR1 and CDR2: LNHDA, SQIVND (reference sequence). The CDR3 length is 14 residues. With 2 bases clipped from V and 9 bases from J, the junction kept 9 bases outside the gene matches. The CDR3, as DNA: TGTGCCAGTAGTATAACCCCGGAACAGGGGAGCTACACCTTC. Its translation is CASSITPEQGSYTF.

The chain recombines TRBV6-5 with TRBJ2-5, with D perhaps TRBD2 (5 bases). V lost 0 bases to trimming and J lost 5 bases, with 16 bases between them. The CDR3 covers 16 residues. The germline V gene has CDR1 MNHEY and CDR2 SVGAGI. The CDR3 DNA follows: TGTGCCAGCAGTTACTCAGAGACCGGGATATCCGAGACCCAGTACTTC. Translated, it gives CASSYSETGISETQYF.

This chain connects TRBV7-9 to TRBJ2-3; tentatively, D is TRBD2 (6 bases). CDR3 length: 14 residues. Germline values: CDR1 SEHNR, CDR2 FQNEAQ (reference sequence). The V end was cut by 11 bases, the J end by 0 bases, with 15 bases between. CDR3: CARGVADSTDTQYF. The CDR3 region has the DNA TGTGCCCGAGGGGTAGCGGATAGCACAGATACGCAGTATTTT.

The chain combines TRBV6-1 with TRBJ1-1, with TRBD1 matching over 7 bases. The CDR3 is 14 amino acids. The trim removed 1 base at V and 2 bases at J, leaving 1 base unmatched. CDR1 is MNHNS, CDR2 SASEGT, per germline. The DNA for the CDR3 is TGTGCCAGCAGTGAAGACAGGGGAAACACTGAAGCTTTCTTT. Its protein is CASSEDRGNTEAFF.

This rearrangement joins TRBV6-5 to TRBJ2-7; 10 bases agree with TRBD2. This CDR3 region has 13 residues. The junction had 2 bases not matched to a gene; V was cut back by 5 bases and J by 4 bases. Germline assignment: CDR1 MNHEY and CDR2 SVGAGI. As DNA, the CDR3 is TGTGCCAGCAGTGTTAGCGGGGGGTACGAGCAGTACGTC. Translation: CASSVSGGYEQYV.

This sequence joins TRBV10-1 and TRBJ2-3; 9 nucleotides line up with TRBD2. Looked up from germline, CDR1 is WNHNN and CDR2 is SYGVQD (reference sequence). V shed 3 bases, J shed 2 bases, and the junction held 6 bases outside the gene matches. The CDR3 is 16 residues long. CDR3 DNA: TGCGCCAGCAGTGACTTAGCGGGGGCCTTCACAGATACGCAGTATTTT. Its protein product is CASSDLAGAFTDTQYF.

The CDR3 sequence: CAILSGGTEAFF. The CDR3 nucleotides read TGTGCCATCCTCAGCGGGGGGACTGAAGCTTTCTTT. The rearrangement joins TRBV2 to TRBJ1-1, with D tentatively TRBD1 (5 bases). There are 12 residues in the CDR3. V gave up 10 bases and J gave up 5 bases, with 14 bases separating them. Germline CDR1 and CDR2: SNHLY and FYNNEI.

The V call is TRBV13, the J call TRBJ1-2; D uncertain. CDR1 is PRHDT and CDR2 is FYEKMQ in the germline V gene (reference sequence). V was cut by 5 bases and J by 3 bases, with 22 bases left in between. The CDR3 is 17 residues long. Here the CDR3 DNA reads TGTGCCAGCAGCACCTCCACCCCGACTGCCGGGGACTATGGCTACACCTTC. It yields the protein CASSTSTPTAGDYGYTF.

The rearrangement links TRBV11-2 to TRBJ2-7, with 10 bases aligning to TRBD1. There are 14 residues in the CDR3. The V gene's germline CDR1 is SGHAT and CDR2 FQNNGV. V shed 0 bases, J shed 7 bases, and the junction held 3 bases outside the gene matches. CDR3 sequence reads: CASSLDRTGGEQYF. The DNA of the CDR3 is TGTGCCAGCAGCTTAGACAGGACAGGGGGAGAGCAGTACTTC.

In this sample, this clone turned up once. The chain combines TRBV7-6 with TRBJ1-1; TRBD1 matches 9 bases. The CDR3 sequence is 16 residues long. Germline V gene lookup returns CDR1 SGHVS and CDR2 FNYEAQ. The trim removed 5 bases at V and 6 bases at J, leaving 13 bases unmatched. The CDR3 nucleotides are TGTGCCAGCAGCCCCTCTCAGGGACAGGGAAGACCTGAAGCTTTCTTT. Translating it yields CASSPSQGQGRPEAFF.

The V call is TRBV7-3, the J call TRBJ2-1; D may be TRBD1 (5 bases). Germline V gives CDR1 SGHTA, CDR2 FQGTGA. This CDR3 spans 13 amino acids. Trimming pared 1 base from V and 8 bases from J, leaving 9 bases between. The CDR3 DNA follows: TGTGCCAGCAGCTTAAATCAGGGCCATGAGCAGTTCTTC. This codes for CASSLNQGHEQFF.

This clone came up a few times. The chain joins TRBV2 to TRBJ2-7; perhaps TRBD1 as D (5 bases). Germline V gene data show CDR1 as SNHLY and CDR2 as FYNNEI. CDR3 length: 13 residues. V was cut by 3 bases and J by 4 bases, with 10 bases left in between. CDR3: CASSDPGWYEQYF. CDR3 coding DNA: TGTGCCAGCAGTGACCCAGGGTGGTACGAGCAGTACTTC.

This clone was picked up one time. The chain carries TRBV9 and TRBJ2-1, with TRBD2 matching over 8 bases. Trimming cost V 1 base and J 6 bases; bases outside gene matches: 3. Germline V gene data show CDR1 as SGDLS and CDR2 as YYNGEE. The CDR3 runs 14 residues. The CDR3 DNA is TGTGCCAGCAGCGTAAGCGGGGGCAGCAATGAGCAGTTCTTC. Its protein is CASSVSGGSNEQFF.

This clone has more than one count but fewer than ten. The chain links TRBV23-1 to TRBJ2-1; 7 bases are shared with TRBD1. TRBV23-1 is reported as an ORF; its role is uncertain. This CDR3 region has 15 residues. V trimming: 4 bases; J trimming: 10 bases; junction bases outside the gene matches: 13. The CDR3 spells CASSPEKGGLGEQFF. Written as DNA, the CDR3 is TGCGCCAGCAGTCCAGAGAAAGGGGGCCTGGGCGAGCAGTTCTTC.

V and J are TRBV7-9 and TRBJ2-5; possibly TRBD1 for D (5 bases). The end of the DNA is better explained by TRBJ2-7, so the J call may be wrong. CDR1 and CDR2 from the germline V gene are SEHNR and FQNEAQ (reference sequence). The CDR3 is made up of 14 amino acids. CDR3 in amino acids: CASSLLGGADEQYF. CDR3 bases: TGTGCCAGCAGCTTACTTGGTGGGGCAGACGAGCAGTACTTC.

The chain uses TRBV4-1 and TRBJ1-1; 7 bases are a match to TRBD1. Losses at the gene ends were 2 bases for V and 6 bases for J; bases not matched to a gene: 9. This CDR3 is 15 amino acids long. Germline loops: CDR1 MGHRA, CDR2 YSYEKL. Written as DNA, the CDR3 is TGCGCCAGCAGCCAACTATACGGGACAGTACCTGAAGCTTTCTTT. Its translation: CASSQLYGTVPEAFF.

CDR3 loop: CSVRDNEQFF. DNA for the CDR3: TGCAGCGTCAGGGACAATGAGCAGTTCTTC. V is TRBV29-1 and J is TRBJ2-1, with D maybe TRBD1 (5 bases). Germline V gene data show CDR1 as SQVTM and CDR2 as ANQGSEA. This CDR3 has 10 amino acids. V was pared by 6 bases and J by 5 bases, with 5 bases between.

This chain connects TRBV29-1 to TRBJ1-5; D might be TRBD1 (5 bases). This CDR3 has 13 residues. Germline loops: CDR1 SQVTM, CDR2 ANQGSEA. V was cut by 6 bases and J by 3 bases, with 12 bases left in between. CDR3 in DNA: TGCAGCGTGGCAAAGGGGTACAATCAGCCCCAGCATTTT. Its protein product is CSVAKGYNQPQHF.

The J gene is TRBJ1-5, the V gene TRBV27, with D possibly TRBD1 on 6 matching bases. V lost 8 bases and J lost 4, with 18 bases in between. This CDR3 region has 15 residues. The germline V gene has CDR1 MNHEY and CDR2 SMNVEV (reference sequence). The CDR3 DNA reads TGTGCCAGCGAATTTACAGGGACGCCGAATCAGCCCCAGCATTTT. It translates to CASEFTGTPNQPQHF.

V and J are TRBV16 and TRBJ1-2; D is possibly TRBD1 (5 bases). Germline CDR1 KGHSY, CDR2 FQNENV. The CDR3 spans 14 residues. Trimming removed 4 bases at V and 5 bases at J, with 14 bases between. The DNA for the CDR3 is TGTGCCAGCAGCCGGGGCGGCCCGGAGTATGGCTACACCTTC. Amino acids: CASSRGGPEYGYTF. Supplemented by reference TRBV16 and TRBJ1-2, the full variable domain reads GEEVAQTPKHLVRGEGQKAKLYCAPIKGHSYVFWYQQVLKNEFKFLISFQNENVFDETGMPKERFSAKCLPNSPCSLEIQATKLEDSAVYFCASSRGGPEYGYTFGSGTRLTVV.

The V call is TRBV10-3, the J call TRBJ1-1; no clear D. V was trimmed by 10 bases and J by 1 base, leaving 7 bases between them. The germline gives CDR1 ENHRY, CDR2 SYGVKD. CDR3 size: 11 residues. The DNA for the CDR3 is TGTGCCAGCTCAGGGAACACTGAAGCTTTCTTT. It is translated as CASSGNTEAFF.

Here the CDR3 DNA reads TGCGCCCGGCCCGGGACAGGGGTCCACTACGAGCAGTACGTC. The encoded protein is CARPGTGVHYEQYV. This chain links TRBV5-1 with TRBJ2-7; 10 positions match TRBD1. There are 14 residues in the CDR3. CDR1 and CDR2 (germline): SGHRS, YFSETQ. The junction had 10 bases not matched to a gene; V was cut back by 10 bases and J by 3 bases.

CDR3 loop: CASSPRGAYGYTF. CDR3 sequence (DNA): TGTGCCAGCAGCCCCCGGGGGGCCTATGGCTACACCTTC. This rearrangement joins TRBV27 to TRBJ1-2; D is perhaps TRBD1 (6 bases). Germline CDR1 MNHEY, CDR2 SMNVEV (reference sequence). The CDR3 consists of 13 residues. Trimming left V 6 bases short and J 4 bases short, with 12 bases between.

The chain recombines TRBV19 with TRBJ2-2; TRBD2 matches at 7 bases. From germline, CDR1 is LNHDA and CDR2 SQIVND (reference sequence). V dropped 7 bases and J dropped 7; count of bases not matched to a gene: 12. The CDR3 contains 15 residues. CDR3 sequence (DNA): TGTGCCAGTACCGCGATGGCACGCGGGGGCGGGGAGCTGTTTTTT. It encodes CASTAMARGGGELFF. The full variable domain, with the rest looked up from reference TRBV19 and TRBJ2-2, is DGGITQSPKYLFRKEGQNVTLSCEQNLNHDAMYWYRQDPGQGLRLIYYSQIVNDFQKGDIAEGYSVSREKKESFPLTVTSAQKNPTAFYLCASTAMARGGGELFFGEGSRLTVL.

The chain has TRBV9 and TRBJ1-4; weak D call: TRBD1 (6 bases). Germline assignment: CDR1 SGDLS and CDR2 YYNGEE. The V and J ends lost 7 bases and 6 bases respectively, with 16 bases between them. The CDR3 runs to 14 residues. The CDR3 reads CASESGRGDEKLFF. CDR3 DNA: TGTGCCAGCGAGTCTGGCAGGGGTGATGAAAAACTGTTTTTT.